One sample yielded the 24 T cell receptor beta chains listed below, sequenced in a study of cytomegalovirus exposure and HLA in healthy donors. It was with 60 Vbeta and 13 Jbeta primers that the PCR ran. The data were produced by immunoSEQ multiplex PCR, yet TCRdb's version contains in-frame clones alone and is incomplete. The data contain more than 85,000 clones, more than 60% of them seen just once; the ten biggest clones take up about 5.3%. The sample was PBMCs. These receptors came from a male donor in good health and CMV-seronegative.

The V gene is TRBV7-8, the J gene TRBJ1-5; tentative D call: TRBD1 (5 bases). The germline CDR1 and CDR2 sequences are SGHVS and FQNEAQ. This CDR3 region has 19 residues. Trimming left V 2 bases short and J 0 bases short, with 20 bases between. Here the CDR3 DNA reads TGTGCCAGCAGCTTAAGGTGGGCAGGGAAATCAAATAGCAATCAGCCCCAGCATTTT. This gives the protein CASSLRWAGKSNSNQPQHF.

The chain joins TRBV5-1 to TRBJ2-5; the D gene is possibly TRBD1 (6 bases). CDR1 SGHRS and CDR2 YFSETQ come from the germline V gene. Trimming stripped 1 base from V and 5 bases from J, with 9 bases between. This CDR3 spans 13 amino acids. CDR3 in amino acids: CASSLPGAETQYF. The CDR3 DNA reads TGCGCCAGCAGCTTGCCAGGGGCGGAGACCCAGTACTTC.

There are a few counts of this clone. The V and J genes are TRBV7-9 and TRBJ2-7; 7 nucleotides match TRBD2. CDR3 length: 15 residues. The germline gives CDR1 SEHNR, CDR2 FQNEAQ (reference sequence). V trimming: 5 bases; J trimming: 5 bases; junction bases outside the gene matches: 12. CDR3 coding DNA: TGTGCCAGCAGCGGACTAGGACCCATCCCCCACGAGCAGTACTTC. It is translated as CASSGLGPIPHEQYF.

The chain carries TRBV30 and TRBJ1-2; D ambiguous. This CDR3 spans 15 amino acids. Trimming stripped 3 bases from V and 2 bases from J, with 16 bases between. The germline CDR1 and CDR2 sequences are GTSNPN and SVGIG (reference sequence). CDR3 residues: CAWSAAREANYGYTF. The CDR3 coding sequence is TGTGCCTGGAGCGCCGCTCGGGAGGCGAACTATGGCTACACCTTC.

The rearrangement links TRBV4-1 to TRBJ1-5; no clear D gene. Per the germline V gene, CDR1 is MGHRA and CDR2 is YSYEKL. V was shortened by 2 bases and J by 0 bases, with 14 bases between the two germline ends. The CDR3 is made up of 17 amino acids. The CDR3 DNA reads TGCGCCAGCAGCCAAACCCACCCAGACATTAGCAATCAGCCCCAGCATTTT. The encoded protein is CASSQTHPDISNQPQHF.

The gene calls are TRBV5-1 and TRBJ2-5, with D uncertain. Trimming took off 0 bases at V and 0 bases at J, with 6 bases between the two ends. Germline V lookup: CDR1 SGHRS, CDR2 YFSETQ. This CDR3 comprises 14 residues. Written as DNA, the CDR3 is TGCGCCAGCAGCTTGGCCCCAGACCAAGAGACCCAGTACTTC. It translates to CASSLAPDQETQYF.

The rearrangement links TRBV7-9 to TRBJ2-1; the D gene is possibly TRBD1 (6 bases). V lost 0 bases and J 5 bases, leaving 14 bases between the germline ends. Looked up from germline, CDR1 is SEHNR and CDR2 is FQNEAQ (reference sequence). This CDR3 is built from 16 residues. The CDR3: CASSLAQGILDNEQFF. The CDR3 DNA reads TGTGCCAGCAGCTTAGCGCAGGGGATTTTGGACAATGAGCAGTTCTTC.

The chain combines TRBV18 with TRBJ2-7, with 13 bases that match TRBD2. Germline V CDR1 and CDR2: KGHSH, LQKENI. Unmatched junction bases numbered 7, after V lost 5 bases and J lost 6 bases. The CDR3 has 15 amino acids. In nucleotides, the CDR3 is TGTGCCAGCTCATCAACTAGCGGGAGGGTTGGCGAGCAGTACTTC. This sequence encodes CASSSTSGRVGEQYF.

The chain links TRBV27 to TRBJ2-7; D is possibly TRBD1 (7 bases). CDR3 length equals 13 residues. Trimming removed 3 bases from V and 11 bases from J, with 17 bases in between. Germline-derived CDR1 and CDR2 are MNHEY and SMNVEV (reference sequence). CDR3 sequence reads: CASSFGRQGGEYF. The CDR3 region has the DNA TGTGCCAGCAGTTTCGGGAGACAGGGTGGCGAGTACTTC.

The J gene is TRBJ1-2, the V gene TRBV25-1, with TRBD1 as a possible D gene (5 bases). V gave up 6 bases and J gave up 4 bases, with 18 bases separating them. The CDR3 is made up of 15 amino acids. CDR1 and CDR2 (germline): MGHDK, SYGVNS. Written as DNA, the CDR3 is TGTGCCAGCAGCACAGGCGACAAGATGGGCTATGGCTACACCTTC. Amino acids: CASSTGDKMGYGYTF.

This clone was counted a few times. CDR3 protein: CASSEEQSGANVLTF. The DNA of the CDR3 is TGTGCCAGCAGTGAGGAGCAGTCTGGGGCCAACGTCCTGACTTTC. The rearrangement uses TRBV6-1 and TRBJ2-6; D gene uncertain. CDR3 size: 15 residues. The germline V and J ends were trimmed by 3 bases and 1 base, with 7 bases remaining between them. CDR1 and CDR2 (germline): MNHNS, SASEGT.

The chain uses TRBV9 and TRBJ2-2; 9 bases fit TRBD1. With V trimmed by 4 bases and J by 2 bases, 6 bases remained unmatched. Germline V lookup: CDR1 SGDLS, CDR2 YYNGEE. This CDR3 region has 16 residues. In DNA form, the CDR3 reads TGTGCCAGCAGCACAGGGACAGGGTTTAACACCGGGGAGCTGTTTTTT. The encoded protein is CASSTGTGFNTGELFF.

The chain uses TRBV5-4 and TRBJ2-1; 8 bases agree with TRBD1. The length of the CDR3 is 13 residues. Germline-derived CDR1 and CDR2 are SGHNT and YYREEE (reference sequence). Trimming took 7 bases from V and 4 from J; bases not matched to a gene: 4. The CDR3 DNA sequence: TGTGCCAGCGCAAACAGGGGGTACAATGAGCAGTTCTTC. Translation gives CASANRGYNEQFF.

This sequence joins TRBV10-3 and TRBJ2-7, with 8 bases aligning to TRBD1. This CDR3 comprises 17 residues. Germline CDR1 ENHRY, CDR2 SYGVKD. Trimming removed 5 bases from V and 1 base from J; junction bases left unmatched: 13. The CDR3 nucleotides read TGTGCCATCAGTCCCCGGGACAGGAGAGGTTATTCCTACGAGCAGTACTTC. Translating gives CAISPRDRRGYSYEQYF.

The rearrangement uses TRBV7-9 and TRBJ2-3; TRBD2 aligns across 10 bases. The CDR3 has 19 residues. Germline V gene data show CDR1 as SEHNR and CDR2 as FQNEAQ (reference sequence). Trimming removed 1 base from V and 6 bases from J; junction bases left unmatched: 16. This CDR3 is CASSLVALAGARRTDTQYF. The CDR3 nucleotides are TGTGCCAGCAGCTTAGTCGCTCTAGCGGGAGCCCGGCGGACGGATACGCAGTATTTT.

The chain joins TRBV28 to TRBJ1-3; the match to TRBD1 covers 9 bases. Germline CDR1 MDHEN, CDR2 SYDVKM. The CDR3 extends over 13 amino acids. After removal of 5 bases from V and 5 bases from J, the junction contained 1 base not matched to a gene. CDR3 coding DNA: TGTGCCAGCAGTGGACAGGGGCGAAACACCATATATTTT. Translating gives CASSGQGRNTIYF.

The V gene is TRBV25-1, the J gene TRBJ1-2; D is perhaps TRBD1 (6 bases). This CDR3 is built from 15 residues. Germline values: CDR1 MGHDK, CDR2 SYGVNS. The ends were cut back, 2 bases at V and 2 bases at J, with 12 bases in the middle. CDR3 in amino acids: CASSEAQGSNYGYTF. The DNA of the CDR3 is TGTGCCAGCAGTGAAGCACAGGGCTCAAACTATGGCTACACCTTC.

This clone has a handful of counts. The chain employs TRBV2 and TRBJ1-5; D gene uncertain. Germline V gene lookup returns CDR1 SNHLY and CDR2 FYNNEI. The V end was cut by 2 bases, the J end by 7 bases, with 9 bases between. The CDR3 is 13 amino acids. CDR3 loop: CASSEFSRQPQHF. The CDR3 DNA follows: TGTGCCAGCAGTGAATTTTCGAGGCAGCCCCAGCATTTT.

This rearrangement joins TRBV2 to TRBJ1-4, with a tentative D call TRBD1 (6 bases). The CDR3 totals 15 residues. Germline-derived CDR1 and CDR2 are SNHLY and FYNNEI. Trimming shortened V by 2 bases and J by 3 bases, and 10 bases separated the two germline ends. This CDR3 is CASSEQGSANEKLFF. Here the CDR3 DNA reads TGTGCCAGCAGTGAACAGGGGTCAGCTAATGAAAAACTGTTTTTT.

The chain has TRBV14 and TRBJ2-1; 15 nucleotides match TRBD2. This CDR3 has 17 amino acids. The V gene end was trimmed by 4 bases and the J gene end by 8 bases; junction bases not matched to a gene: 9. Germline loops: CDR1 SGHDN, CDR2 FVKESK. The CDR3: CASSRWTSGRALDEQFF. CDR3 DNA sequence: TGTGCCAGCAGCCGGTGGACTAGCGGGAGGGCCCTCGATGAGCAGTTCTTC.

The chain has TRBV5-1 and TRBJ2-3; 7 nucleotides match TRBD1. V lost 2 bases to trimming and J lost 2 bases; unmatched junction nucleotides: 5. Germline CDR1 is SGHRS and CDR2 is YFSETQ. There are 15 residues in the CDR3. The CDR3 sequence is CASSFQDRTTDTQYF. The DNA of the CDR3 is TGCGCCAGCAGCTTCCAGGACAGGACCACAGATACGCAGTATTTT.

Here the CDR3 DNA reads TGTGCCAGCAGCGTCGTCGGGGACAGGGGGCATGCGGGCTACAATGAGCAGTTCTTC. It encodes CASSVVGDRGHAGYNEQFF. The genes are TRBV9 and TRBJ2-1; 12 bases line up with TRBD1. The ends lost 2 bases at V and 3 bases at J; junction bases unmatched: 12. CDR1 is SGDLS and CDR2 is YYNGEE in the germline V gene. CDR3 size: 19 residues.

The chain has TRBV28 and TRBJ1-2; perhaps TRBD1 as D (5 bases). Germline-derived CDR1 and CDR2 are MDHEN and SYDVKM. The CDR3 consists of 14 residues. V was shortened by 3 bases and J by 1 base, with 9 bases between the two germline ends. The chain's CDR3 is CASSFRGSNYGYTF. CDR3 bases: TGTGCCAGCAGTTTCCGGGGGAGTAACTATGGCTACACCTTC.

DNA for the CDR3: TGCGCCAGCAGTCAGGGGGACAGGGTCTCCCAAGAGACCCAGTACTTC. Translated: CASSQGDRVSQETQYF. The genes are TRBV4-3 and TRBJ2-5; TRBD1 matches at 9 bases. Germline values: CDR1 LGHNA, CDR2 YSLEER. The CDR3 length is 16 residues. V shed 6 bases and J 1 base; nucleotides not matched to a gene: 9.